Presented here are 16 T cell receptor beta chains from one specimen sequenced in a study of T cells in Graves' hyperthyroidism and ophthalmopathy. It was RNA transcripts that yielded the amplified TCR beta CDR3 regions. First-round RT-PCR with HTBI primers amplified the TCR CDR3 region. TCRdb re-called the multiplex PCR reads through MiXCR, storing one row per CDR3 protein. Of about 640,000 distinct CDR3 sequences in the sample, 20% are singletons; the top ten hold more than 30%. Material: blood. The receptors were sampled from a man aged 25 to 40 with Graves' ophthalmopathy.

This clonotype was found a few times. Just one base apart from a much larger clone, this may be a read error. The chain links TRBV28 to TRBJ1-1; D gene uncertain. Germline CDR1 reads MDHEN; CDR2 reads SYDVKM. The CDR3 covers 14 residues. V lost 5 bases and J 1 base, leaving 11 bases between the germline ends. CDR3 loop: CASSEWTANTEAFF. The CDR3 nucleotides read TGTGCCAGCAGTGAATGGACGGCGAACACTGAAGCTTTCTTT.

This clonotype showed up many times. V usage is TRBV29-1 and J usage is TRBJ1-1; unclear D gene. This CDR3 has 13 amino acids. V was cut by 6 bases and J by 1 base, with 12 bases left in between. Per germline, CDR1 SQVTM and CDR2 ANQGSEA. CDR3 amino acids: CSVDLGWNTEAFF. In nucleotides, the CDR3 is TGCAGCGTAGACCTCGGCTGGAACACTGAAGCTTTCTTT.

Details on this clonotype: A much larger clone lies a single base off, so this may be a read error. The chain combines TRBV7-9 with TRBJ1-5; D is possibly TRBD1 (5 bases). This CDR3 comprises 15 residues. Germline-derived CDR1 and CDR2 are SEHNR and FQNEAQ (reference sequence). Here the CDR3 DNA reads TGTGCCAGCAGTTACGGGGGAGGACGGAATCAGCCCCGGCATTTT. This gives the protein CASSYGGGRNQPRHF.

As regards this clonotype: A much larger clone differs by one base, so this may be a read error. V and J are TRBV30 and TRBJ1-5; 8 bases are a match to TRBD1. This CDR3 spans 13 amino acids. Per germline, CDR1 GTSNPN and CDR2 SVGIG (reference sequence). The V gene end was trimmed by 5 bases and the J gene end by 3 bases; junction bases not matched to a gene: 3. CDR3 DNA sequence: TGTGCCTGGGTGACAGGGGACAATCAGCCCCAGCATTTT. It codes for CAWVTGDNQPQHF.

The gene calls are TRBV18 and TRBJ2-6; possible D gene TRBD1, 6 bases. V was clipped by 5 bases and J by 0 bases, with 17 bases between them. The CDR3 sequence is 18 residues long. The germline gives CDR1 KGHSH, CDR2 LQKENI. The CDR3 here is CASSNRQGQLSGANVLTF. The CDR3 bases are TGTGCCAGCTCAAACAGGCAGGGGCAGCTCTCTGGGGCCAACGTCCTGACTTTC. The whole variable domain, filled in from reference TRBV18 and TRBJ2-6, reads NAGVMQNPRHLVRRRGQEARLRCSPMKGHSHVYWYRQLPEEGLKFMVYLQKENIIDESGMPKERFSAEFPKEGPSILRIQQVVRGDSAAYFCASSNRQGQLSGANVLTFGAGSRLTVL.

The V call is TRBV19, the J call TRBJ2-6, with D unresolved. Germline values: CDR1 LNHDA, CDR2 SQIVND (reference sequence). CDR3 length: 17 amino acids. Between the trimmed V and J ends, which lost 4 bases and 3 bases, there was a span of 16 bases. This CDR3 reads CASSSAAVGIGANVLTF. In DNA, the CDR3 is TGTGCCAGTAGTAGCGCCGCGGTAGGAATTGGGGCCAACGTCCTGACTTTC.

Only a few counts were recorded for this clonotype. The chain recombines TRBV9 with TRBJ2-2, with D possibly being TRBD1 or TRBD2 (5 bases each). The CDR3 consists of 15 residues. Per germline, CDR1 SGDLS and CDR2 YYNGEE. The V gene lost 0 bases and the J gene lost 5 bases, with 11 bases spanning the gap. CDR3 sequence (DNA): TGTGCCAGCAGCGTAGCTCAGGGACCGACCGGGGAGCTGTTTTTT. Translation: CASSVAQGPTGELFF.

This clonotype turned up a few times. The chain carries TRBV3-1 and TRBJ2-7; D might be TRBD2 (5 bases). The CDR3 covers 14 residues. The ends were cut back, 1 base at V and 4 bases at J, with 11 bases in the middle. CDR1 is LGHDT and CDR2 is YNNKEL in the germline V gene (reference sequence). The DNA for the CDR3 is TGTGCCAGCAGCCAAGTAATTAGCGCATACGAGCAGTACTTC. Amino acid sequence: CASSQVISAYEQYF.

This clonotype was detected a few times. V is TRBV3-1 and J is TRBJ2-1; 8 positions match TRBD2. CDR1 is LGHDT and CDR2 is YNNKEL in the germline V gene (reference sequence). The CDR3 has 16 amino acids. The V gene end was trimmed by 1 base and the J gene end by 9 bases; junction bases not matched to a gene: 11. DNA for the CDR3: TGTGCCAGCAGCCAAGTATCCAGCGGGAGCGGTGGTGAGCAGTTCTTC. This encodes CASSQVSSGSGGEQFF.

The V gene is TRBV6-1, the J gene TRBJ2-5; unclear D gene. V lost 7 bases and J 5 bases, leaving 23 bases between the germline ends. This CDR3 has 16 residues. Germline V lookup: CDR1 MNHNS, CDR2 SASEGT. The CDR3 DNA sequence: TGTGCCAGCACCCCCCGGGTAGCCAGCATGGTGGAGACCCAGTACTTC. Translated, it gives CASTPRVASMVETQYF.

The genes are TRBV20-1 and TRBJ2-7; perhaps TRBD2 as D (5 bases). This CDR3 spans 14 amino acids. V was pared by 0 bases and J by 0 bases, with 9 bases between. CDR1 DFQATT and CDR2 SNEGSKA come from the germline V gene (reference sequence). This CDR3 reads CSARDVLASYEQYF. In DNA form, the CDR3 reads TGCAGTGCTAGAGATGTGCTAGCCTCCTACGAGCAGTACTTC.

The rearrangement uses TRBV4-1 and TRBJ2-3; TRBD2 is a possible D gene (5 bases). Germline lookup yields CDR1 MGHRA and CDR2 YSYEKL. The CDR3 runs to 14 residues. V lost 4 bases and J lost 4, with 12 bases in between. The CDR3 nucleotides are TGCGCCAGCAGCCCAGTGGGGAGAGCAGATACGCAGTATTTT. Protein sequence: CASSPVGRADTQYF.

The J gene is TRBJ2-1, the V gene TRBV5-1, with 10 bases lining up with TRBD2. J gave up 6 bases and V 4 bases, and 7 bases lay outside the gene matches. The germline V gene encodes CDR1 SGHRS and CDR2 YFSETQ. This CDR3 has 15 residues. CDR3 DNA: TGCGCCAGCAGCCCTACTAGCGGGGCTAGCAATGAGCAGTTCTTC. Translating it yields CASSPTSGASNEQFF.

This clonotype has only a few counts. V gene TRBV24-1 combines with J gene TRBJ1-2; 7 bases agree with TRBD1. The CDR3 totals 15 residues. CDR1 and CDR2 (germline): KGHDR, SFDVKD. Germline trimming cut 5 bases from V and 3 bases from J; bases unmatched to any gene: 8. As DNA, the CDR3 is TGTGCCACCAGTGGTTCAACAGGGGCGGACTATGGCTACACCTTC. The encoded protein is CATSGSTGADYGYTF.

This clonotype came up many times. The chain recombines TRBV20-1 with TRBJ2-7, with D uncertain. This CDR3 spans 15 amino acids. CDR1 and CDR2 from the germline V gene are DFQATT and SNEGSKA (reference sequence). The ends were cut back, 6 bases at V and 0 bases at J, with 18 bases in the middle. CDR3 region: CSAPHMAGSSYEQYF. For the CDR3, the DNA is TGCAGTGCCCCGCATATGGCAGGCTCCTCCTACGAGCAGTACTTC.

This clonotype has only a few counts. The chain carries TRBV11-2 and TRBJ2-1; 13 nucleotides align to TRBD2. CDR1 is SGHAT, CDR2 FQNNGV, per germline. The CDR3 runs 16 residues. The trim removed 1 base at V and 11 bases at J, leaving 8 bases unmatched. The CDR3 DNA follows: TGTGCCAGCAGCTTAGGGGGACTAGCGGGACCACTTCAGCAGTTCTTC. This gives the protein CASSLGGLAGPLQQFF.